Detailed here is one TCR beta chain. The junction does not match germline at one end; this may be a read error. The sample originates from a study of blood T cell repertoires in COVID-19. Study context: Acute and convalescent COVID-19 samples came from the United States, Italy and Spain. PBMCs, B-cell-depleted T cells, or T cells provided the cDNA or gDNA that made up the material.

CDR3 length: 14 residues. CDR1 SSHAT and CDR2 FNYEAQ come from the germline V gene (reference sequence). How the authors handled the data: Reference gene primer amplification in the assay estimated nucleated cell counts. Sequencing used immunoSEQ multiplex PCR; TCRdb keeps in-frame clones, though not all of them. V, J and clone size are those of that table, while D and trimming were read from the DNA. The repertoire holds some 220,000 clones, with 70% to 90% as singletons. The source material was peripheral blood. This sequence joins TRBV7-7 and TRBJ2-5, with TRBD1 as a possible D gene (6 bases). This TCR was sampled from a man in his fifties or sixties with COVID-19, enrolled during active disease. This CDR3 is CASSLIRGQETQYF. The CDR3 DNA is TGTGCTAGCAGCCTCATCAGGGGACAAGAGACCCAGTACTTC.